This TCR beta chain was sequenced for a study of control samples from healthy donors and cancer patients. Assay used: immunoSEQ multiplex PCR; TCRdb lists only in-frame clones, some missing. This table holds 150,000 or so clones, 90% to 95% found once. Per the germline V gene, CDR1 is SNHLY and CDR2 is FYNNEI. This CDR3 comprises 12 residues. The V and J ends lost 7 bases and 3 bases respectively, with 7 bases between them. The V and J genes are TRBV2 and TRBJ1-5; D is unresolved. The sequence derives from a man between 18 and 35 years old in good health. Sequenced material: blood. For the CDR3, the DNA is TGTGCCAGCACGGGAAACAATCAGCCCCAGCATTTT. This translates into CASTGNNQPQHF.